The 8 T cell receptor beta chains below all came from one sample that was sequenced in a study of technical replicates of blood from several donors. Repertoires were generated with immunoSEQ multiplex PCR, while TCRdb's copy carries only in-frame clones and drops some. The sample lists 65,000 to 85,000 clones, under 95% occurring once. Sequenced sample: T cells isolated from PBMCs. Every receptor here comes from a human donor in good health.

The genes are TRBV30 and TRBJ2-7, with TRBD2 identical over 7 bases. CDR3 length equals 14 residues. V trimming: 5 bases; J trimming: 0 bases; junction bases outside the gene matches: 7. The germline V gene has CDR1 GTSNPN and CDR2 SVGIG (reference sequence). The CDR3 sequence: CAWDHTSDSYEQYF. The CDR3 DNA sequence: TGTGCCTGGGACCATACTAGCGACTCCTACGAGCAGTACTTC.

The chain links TRBV5-6 to TRBJ2-7, with a tentative D call TRBD2 (5 bases). CDR1 is SGHDT, CDR2 YYEEEE, per germline. The CDR3 has 15 amino acids. V was cut by 5 bases and J by 3 bases, with 18 bases left in between. The CDR3, as DNA: TGTGCCAGCAGGAGTCCACGGGATTTGATCTACGAGCAGTACTTC. This gives the protein CASRSPRDLIYEQYF.

J is TRBJ2-7 and V is TRBV27; no reliable D call. With 3 bases removed from V and 5 bases from J, the gap between germline ends came to 11 bases. The CDR3 totals 13 residues. Germline V gene lookup returns CDR1 MNHEY and CDR2 SMNVEV (reference sequence). The CDR3: CASSFSRGNEQYF. The CDR3 DNA reads as TGTGCCAGCAGTTTTAGTAGAGGCAACGAGCAGTACTTC.

The chain has TRBV21-1 and TRBJ2-3; the D segment call TRBD2 is taken from the table without a DNA check. TRBV21-1 is tagged as a pseudogene. The CDR3 length is 15 residues. The CDR3 loop is CASSNDYTGTDTQYF. The DNA for the CDR3 is TGTGCCAGCAGCAACGACTACACGGGTACAGATACGCAGTATTTT.

The gene calls are TRBV19 and TRBJ2-5; D might be TRBD1 (6 bases). CDR1 and CDR2 from the germline V gene are LNHDA and SQIVND (reference sequence). Trimming removed 3 bases at V and 1 base at J, with 12 bases between. CDR3 length equals 15 residues. The CDR3 bases are TGTGCCAGTAGTATTCAGGGGACACTCCAAGAGACCCAGTACTTC. Amino acids: CASSIQGTLQETQYF. Based on the CDR3 plus reference TRBV19 and TRBJ2-5, the full variable domain is DGGITQSPKYLFRKEGQNVTLSCEQNLNHDAMYWYRQDPGQGLRLIYYSQIVNDFQKGDIAEGYSVSREKKESFPLTVTSAQKNPTAFYLCASSIQGTLQETQYFGPGTRLLVL.

The rearrangement links TRBV6-1 to TRBJ1-2; D gene ambiguous. The CDR3 runs 13 residues. CDR1 is MNHNS and CDR2 is SASEGT in the germline V gene. V was pared by 1 base and J by 4 bases, with 7 bases between. The CDR3 spells CASSEGAGYGYTF. CDR3 nucleotides: TGTGCCAGCAGTGAAGGGGCGGGCTATGGCTACACCTTC.

The V gene is TRBV27, the J gene TRBJ2-7; 9 nucleotides align to TRBD1. CDR3 length: 14 residues. In germline, CDR1 is MNHEY, CDR2 SMNVEV (reference sequence). The J segment lost 6 bases and the V segment lost 5 bases, leaving 8 bases of the junction unmatched. This chain's CDR3 is CASSPGQGPLEQYF. The CDR3 nucleotides read TGTGCCAGCAGTCCGGGACAGGGACCCCTCGAGCAGTACTTC.

The chain has TRBV5-1 and TRBJ1-4; 8 bases align to TRBD1. V shed 4 bases and J 8 bases; nucleotides not matched to a gene: 10. Germline-derived CDR1 and CDR2 are SGHRS and YFSETQ. This CDR3 is 15 amino acids long. CDR3 in DNA: TGCGCCAGCAGCGTGTTACAGGGGGAGGGGGAAAAACTGTTTTTT. It encodes CASSVLQGEGEKLFF.